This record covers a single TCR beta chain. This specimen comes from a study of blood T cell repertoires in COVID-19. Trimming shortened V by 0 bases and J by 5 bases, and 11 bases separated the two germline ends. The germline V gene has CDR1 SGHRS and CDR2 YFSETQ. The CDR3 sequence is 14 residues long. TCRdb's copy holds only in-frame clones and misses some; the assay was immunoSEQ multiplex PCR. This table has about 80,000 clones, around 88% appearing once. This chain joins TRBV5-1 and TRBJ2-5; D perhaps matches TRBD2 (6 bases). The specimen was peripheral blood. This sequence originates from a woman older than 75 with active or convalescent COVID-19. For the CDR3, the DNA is TGCGCCAGCAGCTTGGCCGGGGGTCGGGAGACCCAGTACTTC. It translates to CASSLAGGRETQYF.